Below are 27 T cell receptor beta chains sequenced from a single sample in a study of T cells expressing NK-cell markers. TCRdb re-called the 5' RACE reads and gives one entry per CDR3 protein, without DNA. The listing records about 380,000 distinct CDR3 sequences. The sequencing input was blood T cells: a sorted CD56 or NKG2C T cell subset, CD4+ or CD8+ T cells, or bulk PBMC T cells (not recorded which). These receptors were collected from a man aged 18 to 69 in good health.

CDR3: CASSLGGATNYGYTF. This sequence joins TRBV7-6 and TRBJ1-2; TCRdb gives TRBD1 as the D gene, but with no DNA this cannot be confirmed. Germline values: CDR1 SGHVS, CDR2 FNYEAQ. This CDR3 comprises 15 residues. The full variable domain, its missing parts supplied by reference TRBV7-6 and TRBJ1-2, is GAGVSQSPRYKVTKRGQDVALRCDPISGHVSLYWYRQALGQGPEFLTYFNYEAQQDKSGLPNDRFSAERPEGSISTLTIQRTEQRDSAMYRCASSLGGATNYGYTFGSGTRLTVV.

The chain employs TRBV6-1 and TRBJ2-1. This CDR3 has 13 amino acids. Germline loops: CDR1 MNHNS, CDR2 SASEGT. The CDR3 protein is CASRDQMNNEQFF.

The chain has TRBV15 and TRBJ2-4. CDR1 and CDR2 (germline): LNHNV, YYDKDF (reference sequence). The CDR3 covers 11 residues. The CDR3 is CATREKNIQYF.

This rearrangement joins TRBV11-2 to TRBJ1-4; lacking DNA, the TRBD1 call made by TCRdb goes unchecked. The CDR3 has 15 amino acids. Looked up from germline, CDR1 is SGHAT and CDR2 is FQNNGV. The CDR3 spells CASSLKYRRNEKLFF. The full variable domain, with the rest looked up from reference TRBV11-2 and TRBJ1-4, is EAGVAQSPRYKIIEKRQSVAFWCNPISGHATLYWYQQILGQGPKLLIQFQNNGVVDDSQLPKDRFSAERLKGVDSTLKIQPAKLEDSAVYLCASSLKYRRNEKLFFGSGTQLSVL.

This chain connects TRBV7-9 to TRBJ2-5; TCRdb calls TRBD1, which cannot be checked without DNA. In germline, CDR1 is SEHNR, CDR2 FQNEAQ (reference sequence). The CDR3 sequence is 15 residues long. CDR3 sequence: CASIPYGGTAETQYF.

This chain joins TRBV2 and TRBJ2-7; TCRdb reports TRBD1, a call that lacks DNA to check it against. Germline V lookup: CDR1 SNHLY, CDR2 FYNNEI. The CDR3 contains 14 residues. This chain's CDR3 is CASSTGTLTYEQYF.

The V and J genes are TRBV20-1 and TRBJ2-7; no DNA is available, so the TRBD2 call from TCRdb remains unchecked. CDR3 size: 15 residues. CDR1 and CDR2 from the germline V gene are DFQATT and SNEGSKA (reference sequence). This CDR3 is CSASGLAGPPDEQYF.

V and J are TRBV3-1 and TRBJ2-3; the D call of TRBD2 rests on TCRdb alone, since no DNA is present to check it. This CDR3 region has 14 residues. Germline CDR1 and CDR2: LGHDT and YNNKEL (reference sequence). The chain's CDR3 is CASSSGLAIDTQYF.

This chain connects TRBV5-4 to TRBJ2-7; with no DNA, the TCRdb D assignment of TRBD1 cannot be verified. This CDR3 has 15 residues. Germline lookup yields CDR1 SGHNT and CDR2 YYREEE (reference sequence). The CDR3 loop is CASSPEGDNSYEQYF.

This chain joins TRBV27 and TRBJ2-3; lacking DNA, the TRBD2 call made by TCRdb goes unchecked. The CDR3 sequence is 18 residues long. Germline V gene data show CDR1 as MNHEY and CDR2 as SMNVEV (reference sequence). CDR3 sequence reads: CASSSTRLSGVGTDTQYF.

The chain uses TRBV7-8 and TRBJ2-1; without DNA, the TCRdb call of TRBD1 cannot be checked. This CDR3 is 13 amino acids long. Germline loops: CDR1 SGHVS, CDR2 FQNEAQ. The CDR3 reads CASSKTQPGEQFF.

The chain uses TRBV5-1 and TRBJ2-7. This CDR3 is built from 12 residues. Germline CDR1 is SGHRS and CDR2 is YFSETQ. The CDR3 protein is CASSLGGYEQYF.

The rearrangement joins TRBV11-2 to TRBJ1-1; TCRdb's D call of TRBD1 is untestable without DNA. From germline, CDR1 is SGHAT and CDR2 FQNNGV. The CDR3 has 16 residues. This chain's CDR3 is CASSWAPGKMNTEAFF.

This rearrangement joins TRBV2 to TRBJ1-2; without DNA, the TCRdb call of TRBD1 cannot be checked. The CDR3 consists of 14 residues. Germline loops: CDR1 SNHLY, CDR2 FYNNEI. Here the CDR3 reads CASIQRGLHYGYTF.

V and J are TRBV28 and TRBJ2-3. CDR1 is MDHEN, CDR2 SYDVKM, per germline. The CDR3 sequence is 15 residues long. Here the CDR3 reads CASKIGGTSTDTQYF.

This rearrangement joins TRBV2 to TRBJ1-1; the TCRdb call, TRBD1, lacks DNA for checking. Germline V CDR1 and CDR2: SNHLY, FYNNEI. The CDR3 runs to 16 residues. This chain's CDR3 is CASSQQSVQLNTEAFF.

The chain combines TRBV6-1 with TRBJ2-5. CDR1 and CDR2 from the germline V gene are MNHNS and SASEGT. This CDR3 comprises 13 residues. CDR3 in amino acids: CASNQRTQETQYF.

Here the CDR3 reads CSARGAGGLNNQPQHF. The V call is TRBV20-1, the J call TRBJ1-5; TCRdb names TRBD1, which stays unverified in the absence of DNA. Germline CDR1 DFQATT, CDR2 SNEGSKA (reference sequence). There are 16 residues in the CDR3.

V and J are TRBV24-1 and TRBJ2-7. Germline V gene sequence: CDR1 KGHDR, CDR2 SFDVKD. This CDR3 comprises 14 residues. CDR3: CATSDDGHSYEQYF.

The chain combines TRBV20-1 with TRBJ2-7; TCRdb outputs TRBD2, but without DNA this stays unchecked. CDR3 length: 13 residues. Germline loops: CDR1 DFQATT, CDR2 SNEGSKA (reference sequence). CDR3 protein: CSARSASTYEQYF.

J is TRBJ1-1 and V is TRBV7-3; with no DNA, the TCRdb D assignment of TRBD1 cannot be verified. Germline loops: CDR1 SGHTA, CDR2 FQGTGA. CDR3 length equals 15 residues. CDR3 residues: CASSLTSQGKTEAFF.

The V gene is TRBV4-1, the J gene TRBJ2-6; TCRdb returns TRBD1, unconfirmable since there is no DNA. This CDR3 contains 17 residues. Per the germline V gene, CDR1 is MGHRA and CDR2 is YSYEKL. The CDR3: CASSQRDRISGANVLTF.

V and J are TRBV12-5 and TRBJ2-1; TCRdb's D call, TRBD1, is unchecked because there is no DNA. The length of the CDR3 is 14 residues. The germline CDR1 and CDR2 sequences are LGHNT and FRNRAP. The CDR3 is CASGRDRGLREQFF.

The rearrangement links TRBV29-1 to TRBJ2-5; TCRdb returns TRBD2, unconfirmable since there is no DNA. Per germline, CDR1 SQVTM and CDR2 ANQGSEA. This CDR3 has 13 amino acids. CDR3 protein: CSVETGPGETQYF.

The rearrangement uses TRBV3-1 and TRBJ2-5; TCRdb's D call of TRBD2 is untestable without DNA. CDR1 and CDR2 from the germline V gene are LGHDT and YNNKEL (reference sequence). The CDR3 has 14 residues. CDR3 amino acids: CASSSSGAGGTQYF.

The V call is TRBV28, the J call TRBJ2-2; the D call of TRBD2 rests on TCRdb alone, since no DNA is present to check it. In germline, CDR1 is MDHEN, CDR2 SYDVKM. The CDR3 is 19 residues long. CDR3 in amino acids: CASSPTPGTSGGANGELFF.

The V call is TRBV20-1, the J call TRBJ2-5; TCRdb indicates TRBD2, and absent DNA this call remains unverified. Germline V gene data show CDR1 as DFQATT and CDR2 as SNEGSKA (reference sequence). The CDR3 contains 17 residues. This CDR3 is CSASRASPSTYQETQYF.